This paragraph covers one T cell receptor (beta chain) sequence. The sample originates from a study of blood T cell repertoires in COVID-19. Study as a whole: Samples of COVID-19 (acute and convalescent) were obtained from the United States, Italy and Spain. From T cells, B-cell-depleted T cells, or PBMCs came the material, which was cDNA or gDNA.

CDR1 is LNHDA and CDR2 is SQIVND in the germline V gene (reference sequence). The V end was cut by 6 bases, the J end by 6 bases, with 15 bases between. The CDR3 runs 14 residues. In the original analysis: Amplification of reference gene primers provided the estimated nucleated cell counts. Produced via immunoSEQ multiplex PCR; TCRdb's table is partial and in-frame only. V and J calls and clone size are those listed in that table; D and trimming were worked out from the DNA. This table holds approximately 230,000 clones, roughly 80% found once. Sequenced input: peripheral blood. This clonotype originated in a woman older than 75 with active or convalescent COVID-19. This chain connects TRBV19 to TRBJ1-5, with D perhaps matching TRBD1 (6 bases). CDR3 protein: CASSMGQGSQPQHF. The DNA for the CDR3 is TGTGCCAGTAGCATGGGGCAGGGGAGTCAGCCCCAGCATTTT.